This is a list of T cell receptor beta chains from one sample in a study of OX40 agonist ivuxolimab in advanced cancers. Sequencing used immunoSEQ multiplex PCR; TCRdb keeps in-frame clones, though not all of them. The sample records 50,000 to 65,000 clones, less than 95% being singletons. The specimen was CD4+ or CD8+ T cells sorted from blood, collected in a trial of the OX40 agonist ivuxolimab. The receptors derive from an adult with an advanced solid tumor such as melanoma, head and neck, liver or kidney cancer. Both conserved end residues are part of each CDR3. The D gene is left open where the match is weak. Some rows have no size entry. The others give once, few or many, or a class for an expanded clone.

cdr3_nt	cdr3_aa	d_call	v_call	j_call	clone_size
TGTGCCAGCAGTTACTCGGGGGCGCAGCCCCAGCATTTT	CASSYSGAQPQHF	.	TRBV6-5	TRBJ1-5	.
TGCGCCAGCAGCCAAGATTTATCAGGGGGGAATCAGCCCCAGCATTTT	CASSQDLSGGNQPQHF	TRBD1	TRBV4-1	TRBJ1-5	.
TGCAGCGCCCAGACAGGGTCAAGCAATCAGCCCCAGCATTTT	CSAQTGSSNQPQHF	TRBD1	TRBV29-1	TRBJ1-5	.
TGTGCCAGCAGCCAAGCTTTATCCGGGACAGCGTTCTTACAGTACTTC	CASSQALSGTAFLQYF	TRBD1	TRBV14	TRBJ2-7	.
TGTGCCACCAGCAGAGAGACAGGGACCCTCTACAATGAGCAGTTCTTC	CATSRETGTLYNEQFF	TRBD1	TRBV15	TRBJ2-1	once
TGTGCCTGGAGTTTTTCACCGGGCGAAGCTTTCTTT	CAWSFSPGEAFF	.	TRBV30	TRBJ1-1	.
TGTGCCAGCGTTGAGGGGGTTCTCGTCTACAATGAGCAGTTCTTC	CASVEGVLVYNEQFF	.	TRBV9	TRBJ2-1	.
TGTGCCAGCAGTTTAGGGGGACTAGCGGATGAGCAGTTCTTC	CASSLGGLADEQFF	TRBD2	TRBV27	TRBJ2-1	few
TGTCAAGTACAGGGAGATAACTCCTACAATGAGCAGTTCTTC	CQVQGDNSYNEQFF	.	TRBV5-4	TRBJ2-1	.
TGCGCCAGCAGCTTCCGACTAGCGGGGGGGCAGAATGAGCAGTTCTTC	CASSFRLAGGQNEQFF	TRBD2	TRBV5-1	TRBJ2-1	.
TGTGCCAGCAGTTTCAACGGGAACACTGAAGCTTTCTTT	CASSFNGNTEAFF	.	TRBV27	TRBJ1-1	.
TGTGCCAGCAGCTCCCGACTTAGCGGGGCGTCCTCCTACGAGCAGTACTTC	CASSSRLSGASSYEQYF	TRBD2	TRBV7-6	TRBJ2-7	.
TGTGCCAGCAGCCACTTCTCATCCTCAGGGGGCATAGGATACTACGAGCAGTACTTC	CASSHFSSSGGIGYYEQYF	TRBD1	TRBV13	TRBJ2-7	.
TGTGCCAGCAGTTACCTTACCGGTCTGGCTAATGAGCAGTTCTTC	CASSYLTGLANEQFF	.	TRBV6-5	TRBJ2-1	.
TGTGCCAGTAGTACCCCTAAGAATAACAATGAGCAGTTCTTC	CASSTPKNNNEQFF	.	TRBV19	TRBJ2-1	.
TGTGCCAGCAGTTACGGGACCCACTATGGCTACACCTTC	CASSYGTHYGYTF	.	TRBV6-5	TRBJ1-2	.
TGTGCTAGTGGTTTGGACGGGGTGGTCTACGAGCAGTACTTC	CASGLDGVVYEQYF	.	TRBV12-5	TRBJ2-7	.
TGTGCCAGCATCTTTGACGACGGGAAAGGCTACGAGCAGTACTTC	CASIFDDGKGYEQYF	.	TRBV6-6	TRBJ2-7	.
TGTGCCAGCACCCTCTCGGACCCCAACAATGAGCAGTTCTTC	CASTLSDPNNEQFF	.	TRBV2	TRBJ2-1	.
TGTGCCAGCAGTTCCGGCGGGGCGGGACTGGGAGGTGAGCAGTTCTTC	CASSSGGAGLGGEQFF	.	TRBV28	TRBJ2-1	once
TGTGCCAGCCGTTACGGGACAGAGAACACTGAAGCTTTCTTT	CASRYGTENTEAFF	TRBD1	TRBV28	TRBJ1-1	.
TGTGCCAGCAGCGTAGTGGCAGGGGAAGGGTATGGCTACACCTTC	CASSVVAGEGYGYTF	.	TRBV9	TRBJ1-2	once
TGTGCCAGCAGCTTAGGGGGGGGGAATCAGCCCCAGCATTTT	CASSLGGGNQPQHF	.	TRBV7-8	TRBJ1-5	.
TGCGCCAGCAGTCAGAAACTCCGCCAGACAGGGATTGATAATGAAAAACTGTTTTTT	CASSQKLRQTGIDNEKLFF	TRBD1	TRBV23-1	TRBJ1-4	.
TGTGCCAGCAGCCAAGAACTAGCAGTGGGGACAGATACGCAGTATTTT	CASSQELAVGTDTQYF	.	TRBV4-2	TRBJ2-3	.
TGTGCCAGCAGCCCGACGACAGGGAACTATGGCTACACCTTC	CASSPTTGNYGYTF	TRBD1	TRBV27	TRBJ1-2	.
TGCGCCAGCAGCCAATCTAGGGATCAGCCCCAGCATTTT	CASSQSRDQPQHF	.	TRBV4-1	TRBJ1-5	.
TGTGCCACCAGCAGATCCGGGACAGGCGGTTTGGCTCATCAGCCCCAGCATTTT	CATSRSGTGGLAHQPQHF	TRBD1	TRBV15	TRBJ1-5	few
TGTGCCAGTAGTATAGGGACTAGCGGGAGCCATGAGCAGTTCTTC	CASSIGTSGSHEQFF	TRBD2	TRBV19	TRBJ2-1	.
TGTGCCAGCAGAGGTACCAATGAGCAGTTCTTC	CASRGTNEQFF	.	TRBV7-9	TRBJ2-1	.
TGTGCCAGCACCCCGGGACAGGGGAACACTGAAGCTTTCTTT	CASTPGQGNTEAFF	TRBD1	TRBV5-6	TRBJ1-1	.
TGTGCCAGCAGCTTAACGGGAGGGTTAAACACTGAAGCTTTCTTT	CASSLTGGLNTEAFF	.	TRBV7-9	TRBJ1-1	.
TGTGCCAGCAGTTTCGGGACAGGGGTCTACGAGCAGTACTTC	CASSFGTGVYEQYF	TRBD1	TRBV27	TRBJ2-7	.
TGTGCCAGCAGTGAAGCCCCGGTTTCATGGGATCAGCCCCAGCATTTT	CASSEAPVSWDQPQHF	.	TRBV6-1	TRBJ1-5	.
TGCGCCAGCAGCTCGGGACAGGGCTACGAGCAGTACTTC	CASSSGQGYEQYF	TRBD1	TRBV5-1	TRBJ2-7	.
TGCGCCAGCAGCCAAGTTTCCCAGGGCGAAGAGACCCAGTACTTC	CASSQVSQGEETQYF	.	TRBV4-3	TRBJ2-5	once
TGTGCCAGCACTAGGGACAGGGTGGCCTACAATGAGCAGTTCTTC	CASTRDRVAYNEQFF	TRBD1	TRBV27	TRBJ2-1	.
TGTGCCAGCAGCGTAACTGATCTCTCCTACGAGCAGTACTTC	CASSVTDLSYEQYF	.	TRBV9	TRBJ2-7	.
TGTGCCAGCAGTTATGGCGATACGCAGTATTTT	CASSYGDTQYF	.	TRBV6-5	TRBJ2-3	few
TGTGCCAGTAGTATAGAGGGGGGGAATCAGCCCCAGCATTTT	CASSIEGGNQPQHF	.	TRBV19	TRBJ1-5	.
TGTGCCAGCAGTTTCGGGGAGAACTATGGCTACACCTTC	CASSFGENYGYTF	.	TRBV28	TRBJ1-2	.
TGTGCCAGCAGTACAGGGAGCTGGGCTTTCTTT	CASSTGSWAFF	.	TRBV28	TRBJ1-1	.
TGTGCCAGCAGTTTATCGGCAGCTCATCAGCCCCAGCATTTT	CASSLSAAHQPQHF	.	TRBV27	TRBJ1-5	few
TGTGCCAGTACCTGGGGAGCTTACACTGAAGCTTTCTTT	CASTWGAYTEAFF	.	TRBV19	TRBJ1-1	.
TGTGCCAGCAGCTCCACCCTACATTCAGGGGACGACGAGCAGTACTTC	CASSSTLHSGDDEQYF	.	TRBV7-6	TRBJ2-7	.
TGTGCCAGCAGCGTAGGTGTGGGGGACACTGAAGCTTTCTTT	CASSVGVGDTEAFF	.	TRBV9	TRBJ1-1	.